The rows below give T cell receptor beta chains drawn from one sample of a study of blood T cell repertoires in COVID-19. Measured with immunoSEQ multiplex PCR; TCRdb has only the in-frame clones, and not every one. The repertoire holds 200,000 to 250,000 clones, with 88% as singletons. Sequencing used PBMCs or T cells enriched from blood (not recorded which). The source is a woman aged 25 to 39 who had been exposed to COVID-19. Each CDR3 is given with its conserved first and last residue. The D gene is left open where the match is weak. Clone sizes are given selectively: once, few, many, or a class where the clone is expanded.

d_gene | abundance | j_gene | v_gene | CDR3aa | CDR3nt
TRBD2 | . | TRBJ2-1 | TRBV5-4 | CASSLSGLASYNEQFF | TGTGCCAGCAGCTTGTCCGGACTAGCGTCTTACAATGAGCAGTTCTTC
TRBD1 | few | TRBJ1-2 | TRBV2 | CASTSSGQNYGYTF | TGTGCCAGCACTTCATCGGGACAGAACTATGGCTACACCTTC
TRBD1 | . | TRBJ2-7 | TRBV5-5 | CASSLGTGGEQYF | TGTGCCAGCAGCCTCGGGACAGGGGGCGAGCAGTACTTC
. | once | TRBJ1-5 | TRBV4-2 | CASSQVAGVQPQHF | TGTGCCAGCAGCCAAGTTGCAGGCGTTCAGCCCCAGCATTTT
TRBD2 | . | TRBJ2-1 | TRBV19 | CASSLELAGVKYNEQFF | TGTGCCAGTAGTTTGGAATTAGCGGGAGTCAAGTACAATGAGCAGTTCTTC
TRBD2 | few | TRBJ2-7 | TRBV3-1/TRBV3-2 | CASSQDPRQSGDTYEQYF | TGTGCCAGCAGCCAAGATCCCCGTCAAAGCGGGGATACCTACGAGCAGTACTTC
TRBD1 | . | TRBJ1-3 | TRBV3-1/TRBV3-2 | CASSLDQGVSGNTIYF | TGTGCCAGCAGCCTGGACCAGGGGGTCTCTGGAAACACCATATATTTT
. | . | TRBJ1-2 | TRBV29-1 | CSVVGVLGGYTF | TGCAGCGTTGTAGGGGTTTTGGGAGGCTACACCTTC
. | . | TRBJ1-1 | TRBV29-1 | CSVETGVNTEAFF | TGCAGCGTTGAGACAGGCGTCAACACTGAAGCTTTCTTT
TRBD1 | . | TRBJ2-2 | TRBV19 | CASRTQGFTGELFF | TGTGCCAGTAGAACACAGGGGTTTACCGGGGAGCTGTTTTTT
. | . | TRBJ1-5 | TRBV6-1 | CASSEAVQVFNQPQHF | TGTGCCAGCAGTGAAGCTGTACAGGTTTTCAATCAGCCCCAGCATTTT
. | once | TRBJ2-7 | TRBV2 | CASSEGSGGTYEQYF | TGTGCCAGCAGTGAAGGGTCAGGAGGGACCTACGAGCAGTACTTC
. | . | TRBJ1-1 | TRBV30 | CACPPGPNTEAFF | TGTGCCTGCCCACCAGGGCCGAACACTGAAGCTTTCTTT
TRBD2 | . | TRBJ2-1 | TRBV5-4 | CASSLLAENEQFF | TGTGCCAGCAGCTTACTAGCGGAAAATGAGCAGTTCTTC
. | . | TRBJ1-3 | TRBV11-2 | CASSLSPSSGNTIYF | TGTGCCAGCAGCTTATCCCCCTCCTCTGGAAACACCATATATTTT
. | few | TRBJ1-5 | TRBV27 | CASSLSWANQPQHF | TGTGCCAGCAGTTTAAGCTGGGCCAATCAGCCCCAGCATTTT
TRBD1 | . | TRBJ1-3 | TRBV19 | CASSTGTVSGNTIYF | TGTGCCAGTAGTACTGGGACAGTTTCTGGAAACACCATATATTTT
TRBD1 | . | TRBJ1-1 | TRBV19 | CASSEDRMNTEAFF | TGTGCCAGTAGTGAGGACAGGATGAACACTGAAGCTTTCTTT
. | . | TRBJ2-5 | TRBV2 | CASSEGTEETQYF | TGTGCCAGCAGTGAAGGGACAGAAGAGACCCAGTACTTC
TRBD1 | . | TRBJ1-2 | TRBV10-3 | CAISESGTGGEDGYTF | TGTGCCATCAGTGAGTCCGGGACAGGGGGCGAGGATGGCTACACCTTC
TRBD1 | . | TRBJ2-3 | TRBV7-8 | CASSLVTGGAGSDTQYF | TGTGCCAGCAGCTTAGTAACAGGGGGCGCGGGGTCAGATACGCAGTATTTT
. | . | TRBJ1-1 | TRBV6-5 | CASSYSFRARHTEAFF | TGTGCCAGCAGTTACTCATTCAGGGCCAGGCACACTGAAGCTTTCTTT
. | . | TRBJ2-3 | TRBV30 | CAWMYKGTQYF | TGTGCCTGGATGTATAAGGGGACGCAGTATTTT
TRBD1 | . | TRBJ1-5 | TRBV2 | CASRAGQAVGPQHF | TGTGCCAGCAGGGCTGGACAGGCGGTCGGCCCCCAGCATTTT
. | few | TRBJ2-1 | TRBV20-1 | CSAYRGGGFF | TGCAGTGCCTATAGAGGAGGTGGGTTCTTC
TRBD2 | . | TRBJ2-5 | TRBV6-4 | CASSDYGRAEETQYF | TGTGCCAGCAGTGACTACGGGAGGGCCGAAGAGACCCAGTACTTC
TRBD2 | once | TRBJ2-1 | TRBV11-2 | CASSLVLAGRSYNEQFF | TGTGCCAGCAGCTTAGTGCTAGCGGGAAGGTCCTACAATGAGCAGTTCTTC
. | once | TRBJ1-1 | TRBV6-5 | CASSYDAGTEAFF | TGTGCCAGCAGTTACGATGCGGGCACTGAAGCTTTCTTT
. | . | TRBJ2-5 | TRBV25-1 | CASSSDGLQETQYF | TGTGCCAGCTCATCAGACGGACTCCAAGAGACCCAGTACTTC
TRBD2 | . | TRBJ2-7 | TRBV29-1 | CSVELPSGTYEQYF | TGCAGCGTTGAATTACCTAGCGGAACCTACGAGCAGTACTTC
. | . | TRBJ1-6 | TRBV27 | CASRLRGYNSPLHF | TGTGCCAGCAGGTTAAGGGGTTATAATTCACCCCTCCACTTT
. | . | TRBJ2-3 | TRBV20-1 | CSASLSDTQYF | TGCAGTGCTAGTTTATCAGATACGCAGTATTTT
. | once | TRBJ1-1 | TRBV29-1 | CSVEGTRNTEAFF | TGCAGCGTTGAAGGGACACGGAACACTGAAGCTTTCTTT
. | . | TRBJ2-1 | TRBV4-1 | CASSQDPSSAYSYNEQFF | TGCGCCAGCAGCCAAGATCCGAGTAGCGCCTACTCCTACAATGAGCAGTTCTTC
. | . | TRBJ2-7 | TRBV11-2 | CASSLDTGEQYF | TGTGCCAGCAGCTTAGATACGGGTGAGCAGTACTTC
TRBD2 | once | TRBJ2-7 | TRBV7-9 | CASSRGLAGESYEQYF | TGTGCCAGCAGCAGGGGACTAGCGGGGGAATCCTACGAGCAGTACTTC
. | . | TRBJ1-1 | TRBV28 | CASQRLGAEAFF | TGTGCCAGCCAGCGGCTAGGTGCTGAAGCTTTCTTT
. | . | TRBJ2-2 | TRBV4-1 | CASSQPIRGGTGELFF | TGCGCCAGCAGCCAACCTATAAGGGGAGGCACCGGGGAGCTGTTTTTT
TRBD2 | . | TRBJ2-3 | TRBV10-3 | CAISEGLAGDTQYF | TGTGCCATCAGTGAGGGACTAGCCGGCGATACGCAGTATTTT
TRBD1 | once | TRBJ2-7 | TRBV12-3/TRBV12-4 | CASSSRDRAEQYF | TGTGCCAGCAGTTCCCGGGACAGGGCCGAGCAGTACTTC
. | few | TRBJ2-7 | TRBV6-5 | CASSRGQEGEQYF | TGTGCCAGCAGCCGTGGACAGGAGGGCGAGCAGTACTTC
TRBD2 | once | TRBJ2-2 | TRBV15 | CATSSTFGLAGARGDTGELFF | TGTGCCACCAGCTCGACCTTCGGACTAGCGGGAGCACGCGGTGACACCGGGGAGCTGTTTTTT
TRBD1 | . | TRBJ1-3 | TRBV19 | CASSQGQFSSGNTIYF | TGTGCCAGTAGCCAGGGACAGTTTTCCTCTGGAAACACCATATATTTT
TRBD1 | . | TRBJ1-2 | TRBV2 | CASRDQGADYGYTF | TGTGCCAGCAGAGACCAGGGGGCCGACTATGGCTACACCTTC
. | . | TRBJ1-4 | TRBV25-1 | CASNMQYNEKLFF | TGTGCCAGCAACATGCAGTATAATGAAAAACTGTTTTTT
. | . | TRBJ1-2 | TRBV4-1 | CASSQGPGLGKNYGYTF | TGCGCCAGCAGCCAAGGCCCCGGACTCGGGAAGAACTATGGCTACACCTTC
TRBD2 | once | TRBJ2-5 | TRBV30 | CAWSVLAGAETQYF | TGTGCCTGGAGTGTACTAGCGGGAGCTGAGACCCAGTACTTC
TRBD1 | . | TRBJ1-6 | TRBV10-2 | CASSIGTDYYSPLHF | TGCGCCAGCAGTATAGGGACAGACTACTATTCACCCCTCCACTTT
TRBD1 | . | TRBJ2-1 | TRBV24-1 | CATGTGYNEQFF | TGTGCCACCGGGACAGGATACAATGAGCAGTTCTTC
TRBD1 | . | TRBJ1-5 | TRBV28 | CASKKRQGVNRSNQPQHF | TGTGCCAGCAAAAAAAGACAGGGGGTTAATCGTAGCAATCAGCCCCAGCATTTT
. | . | TRBJ1-2 | TRBV5-6 | CASSGVDYYGYTF | TGTGCCAGCAGCGGCGTGGATTACTACGGCTACACCTTC